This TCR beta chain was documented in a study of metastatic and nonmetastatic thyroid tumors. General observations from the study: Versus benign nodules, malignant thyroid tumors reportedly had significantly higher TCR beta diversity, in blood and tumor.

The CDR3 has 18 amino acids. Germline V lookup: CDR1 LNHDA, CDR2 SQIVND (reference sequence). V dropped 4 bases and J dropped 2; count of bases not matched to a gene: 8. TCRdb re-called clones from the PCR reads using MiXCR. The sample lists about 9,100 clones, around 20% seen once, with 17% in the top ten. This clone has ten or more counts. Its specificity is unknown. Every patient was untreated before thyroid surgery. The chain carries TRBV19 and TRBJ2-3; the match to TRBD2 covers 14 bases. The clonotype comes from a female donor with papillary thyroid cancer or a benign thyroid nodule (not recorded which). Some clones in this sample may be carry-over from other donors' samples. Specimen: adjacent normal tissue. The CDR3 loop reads CASSRTSGGPRATDTQYF. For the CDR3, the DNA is TGTGCCAGTAGTAGGACTAGCGGGGGGCCCAGGGCCACAGATACGCAGTATTTT. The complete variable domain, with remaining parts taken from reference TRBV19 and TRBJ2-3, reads DGGITQSPKYLFRKEGQNVTLSCEQNLNHDAMYWYRQDPGQGLRLIYYSQIVNDFQKGDIAEGYSVSREKKESFPLTVTSAQKNPTAFYLCASSRTSGGPRATDTQYFGPGTRLTVL.